A selection of T cell receptor beta chains follows, all from one sample in a study of blood T cells in healthy people across ages. TCRdb reanalysed the 5' RACE reads using MiXCR and keeps one entry per CDR3 protein. Found here are about 640,000 distinct CDR3 sequences, 58% of them singletons; the top ten hold over 30%. Sequencing was carried out using blood. Receptors were obtained from a man in his sixties in good health. The CDR3 runs from the conserved cysteine through the conserved F or W. The order of the fields is clone size, D gene, V gene, J gene, CDR3 DNA, CDR3 protein. A D gene is named only where the DNA matches it firmly. Size is stated for part of the rows, as once, few or many counts, or as a class when the clone is expanded.

clone_size: .
d_call: TRBD1
v_call: TRBV5-1
j_call: TRBJ1-2
cdr3_nt: TGCGCCAGCAGCCAATGGACAGGGCAGAACTATGGCTACACCTTC
cdr3_aa: CASSQWTGQNYGYTF

clone_size: .
d_call: .
v_call: TRBV21-1
j_call: TRBJ2-1
cdr3_nt: TGTGCCAGCAGCAAAGAGGGGGACAGATCCTACAATGAGCAGTTCTTC
cdr3_aa: CASSKEGDRSYNEQFF

clone_size: few
d_call: .
v_call: TRBV5-1
j_call: TRBJ1-3
cdr3_nt: TGCGCCAGCAGCTCCGGACTGAGCTCTGGAAACACCATATATTTT
cdr3_aa: CASSSGLSSGNTIYF

clone_size: few
d_call: .
v_call: TRBV6-5
j_call: TRBJ1-2
cdr3_nt: TGTGCCAGCAGTTATCTCGAGGAGAGTGGCTACACCTTC
cdr3_aa: CASSYLEESGYTF

clone_size: .
d_call: .
v_call: TRBV29-1
j_call: TRBJ1-2
cdr3_nt: TGCAGCGTTGAAATCCTGACTATGGGGTGGTATGGCTACACCTTC
cdr3_aa: CSVEILTMGWYGYTF

clone_size: .
d_call: TRBD1
v_call: TRBV29-1
j_call: TRBJ2-7
cdr3_nt: TGCAGCGCCGACAGGGGAAGTCCCTACGAGCAGTACTTC
cdr3_aa: CSADRGSPYEQYF

clone_size: once
d_call: .
v_call: TRBV6-2/TRBV6-3
j_call: TRBJ2-3
cdr3_nt: TGTGCCAGCAGTTACGGTGAAGGGTTCGCAGATACGCAGTATTTT
cdr3_aa: CASSYGEGFADTQYF

clone_size: .
d_call: TRBD1
v_call: TRBV4-1
j_call: TRBJ2-2
cdr3_nt: TGCGCCAGCAGCCGGCATCCAGGGGGAATGAACACCGGGGAGCTGTTTTTT
cdr3_aa: CASSRHPGGMNTGELFF

clone_size: many
d_call: .
v_call: TRBV7-9
j_call: TRBJ2-1
cdr3_nt: TGTGCCAGCAGCCCCAGAAGGGGCTCCTACAATGAGCAGTTCTTC
cdr3_aa: CASSPRRGSYNEQFF

clone_size: .
d_call: .
v_call: TRBV12-5
j_call: TRBJ1-6
cdr3_nt: TGTGCTAGTGGTTTGAACGGTTCACCCCTCCACTTT
cdr3_aa: CASGLNGSPLHF

clone_size: .
d_call: TRBD1
v_call: TRBV4-2
j_call: TRBJ2-1
cdr3_nt: TGTGCCAGCAGCCAAGCAGGACAGGGGAACTACAATGAGCAGTTCTTC
cdr3_aa: CASSQAGQGNYNEQFF

clone_size: once
d_call: TRBD1
v_call: TRBV2
j_call: TRBJ1-6
cdr3_nt: TGTGCCAGCAGGGACAGGGTGGGAATAGGGAATTCACCCCTCCACTTT
cdr3_aa: CASRDRVGIGNSPLHF

clone_size: few
d_call: TRBD2
v_call: TRBV7-2
j_call: TRBJ2-5
cdr3_nt: TGTGCCAGCAGCTTAGAAGCGGGGGCAGTAGAGACCCAGTACTTC
cdr3_aa: CASSLEAGAVETQYF

clone_size: .
d_call: .
v_call: TRBV3-1
j_call: TRBJ2-1
cdr3_nt: TGTGCCAGCAGCCAAGTCTCGAGGGGGGGTGGCGATGAGCAGTTCTTC
cdr3_aa: CASSQVSRGGGDEQFF

clone_size: .
d_call: .
v_call: TRBV6-2/TRBV6-3
j_call: TRBJ2-7
cdr3_nt: TGTGCCAGCAGTTCGGAAGGTAGTTACGAGCAGTACTTC
cdr3_aa: CASSSEGSYEQYF

clone_size: .
d_call: TRBD1
v_call: TRBV3-1
j_call: TRBJ1-6
cdr3_nt: TGTGCCAGCAGCCTCGGACAGGGGGCTTCACCCCTCCACTTT
cdr3_aa: CASSLGQGASPLHF

clone_size: .
d_call: .
v_call: TRBV27
j_call: TRBJ1-3
cdr3_nt: TGTGCCAGCAGTCCCCGAGGGCTCTCTGGAAACACCATATATTTT
cdr3_aa: CASSPRGLSGNTIYF

clone_size: .
d_call: .
v_call: TRBV29-1
j_call: TRBJ1-3
cdr3_nt: TGCAGCGTTGATCTCTCAGGGTATGGAAACACCATATATTTT
cdr3_aa: CSVDLSGYGNTIYF

clone_size: .
d_call: TRBD2
v_call: TRBV19
j_call: TRBJ2-3
cdr3_nt: TGTGCCAGTAGTATAGGCACTAGCGGGGGGCAAGATACGCAGTATTTT
cdr3_aa: CASSIGTSGGQDTQYF

clone_size: .
d_call: .
v_call: TRBV6-2/TRBV6-3
j_call: TRBJ1-1
cdr3_nt: TGTGCCACGCAGGAAGCGGGCACTGAAGCTTTCTTT
cdr3_aa: CATQEAGTEAFF

clone_size: once
d_call: .
v_call: TRBV7-2
j_call: TRBJ2-6
cdr3_nt: TGTGCCAGCAGCTTTACAGGGACTGGGGCCAACGTCCTGACTTTC
cdr3_aa: CASSFTGTGANVLTF

clone_size: .
d_call: .
v_call: TRBV7-2
j_call: TRBJ2-5
cdr3_nt: TGTGCCAGCAGCTCCCGGGACTTCCAAGAGACCCAGTACTTC
cdr3_aa: CASSSRDFQETQYF

clone_size: .
d_call: .
v_call: TRBV2
j_call: TRBJ2-5
cdr3_nt: TGTGCCAGCAGTGAAAGCCGGTCTGGTGAGACCCAGTACTTC
cdr3_aa: CASSESRSGETQYF

clone_size: .
d_call: TRBD1
v_call: TRBV20-1
j_call: TRBJ1-5
cdr3_nt: TGCAGTGCTATTGACAGGGGCGGGCAGCCCCAGCATTTT
cdr3_aa: CSAIDRGGQPQHF

clone_size: .
d_call: .
v_call: TRBV7-3
j_call: TRBJ2-5
cdr3_nt: TGTGCCAGCAGACAACAGGGGGGGGCGGAGACCCAGTACTTC
cdr3_aa: CASRQQGGAETQYF

clone_size: few
d_call: .
v_call: TRBV29-1
j_call: TRBJ2-3
cdr3_nt: TGCAGCGTGGGCAGGGGTACAGATACGCAGTATTTT
cdr3_aa: CSVGRGTDTQYF

clone_size: few
d_call: .
v_call: TRBV20-1
j_call: TRBJ2-7
cdr3_nt: TGCAGTGCTACCCATCGGGCCTACGAGCAGTACTTC
cdr3_aa: CSATHRAYEQYF

clone_size: .
d_call: TRBD1
v_call: TRBV9
j_call: TRBJ1-2
cdr3_nt: TGTGCCAGCAGCGTAGGTAATCCGACAGGGGGCTATGGCTACACCTTC
cdr3_aa: CASSVGNPTGGYGYTF

clone_size: .
d_call: .
v_call: TRBV3-1
j_call: TRBJ2-7
cdr3_nt: TGTGCCAGCAGCGCAGTCGGGACAAACCTTGCCTCCGAGCAGTACTTC
cdr3_aa: CASSAVGTNLASEQYF

clone_size: .
d_call: TRBD1
v_call: TRBV6-5
j_call: TRBJ1-2
cdr3_nt: TGTGCCAGCAGCCGAGCCTCGGGACAGTCTATCCATGGCTACACCTTC
cdr3_aa: CASSRASGQSIHGYTF

clone_size: few
d_call: .
v_call: TRBV20-1
j_call: TRBJ1-5
cdr3_nt: TGCAGTGGGACTGCGGAGGAAAGGCCCCAGCATTTT
cdr3_aa: CSGTAEERPQHF

clone_size: .
d_call: TRBD1
v_call: TRBV20-1
j_call: TRBJ2-1
cdr3_nt: TGCAGTGCGACGGGACAGGGTAAGGGAGAGCAGTTCTTC
cdr3_aa: CSATGQGKGEQFF

clone_size: .
d_call: .
v_call: TRBV25-1
j_call: TRBJ2-3
cdr3_nt: TGTGCCAGCAGTGACTTAAGGGATGGCAGATCGTGGGGCACAGATACGCAGTATTTT
cdr3_aa: CASSDLRDGRSWGTDTQYF

clone_size: few
d_call: .
v_call: TRBV25-1
j_call: TRBJ1-2
cdr3_nt: TGTGCCAGCAGCCTGACTGGGGTTAACTATGGCTACACCTTC
cdr3_aa: CASSLTGVNYGYTF

clone_size: .
d_call: .
v_call: TRBV20-1
j_call: TRBJ2-5
cdr3_nt: TGCAGTGCGGGTAGGGGGGGGACCGAAAGGGAGACCCAGTACTTC
cdr3_aa: CSAGRGGTERETQYF

clone_size: .
d_call: .
v_call: TRBV19
j_call: TRBJ2-1
cdr3_nt: TGTGCCAGTAGCCTAGGAGGGCGATGCTCCTACAATGAGCAGTTCTTC
cdr3_aa: CASSLGGRCSYNEQFF

clone_size: .
d_call: TRBD1
v_call: TRBV20-1
j_call: TRBJ1-2
cdr3_nt: TGCAGTGCTAGAGATGACAGGGACACGTTCTATGGCTACACCTTC
cdr3_aa: CSARDDRDTFYGYTF

clone_size: .
d_call: TRBD2
v_call: TRBV12-3/TRBV12-4
j_call: TRBJ2-3
cdr3_nt: TGTGCCAGCAGTTTAGGCGGCGGGGGGGTGCGGGATACGCAGTATTTT
cdr3_aa: CASSLGGGGVRDTQYF

clone_size: few
d_call: TRBD2
v_call: TRBV5-1
j_call: TRBJ2-5
cdr3_nt: TGCGCCAGCAGGCCAGTACTTACTAGCGGCCCTTTCCAAGAGACCCAGTACTTC
cdr3_aa: CASRPVLTSGPFQETQYF

clone_size: .
d_call: .
v_call: TRBV6-5
j_call: TRBJ1-2
cdr3_nt: TGTGCCAGCAGGCTTCAGGACCGCTATGGCTACACCTTC
cdr3_aa: CASRLQDRYGYTF

clone_size: .
d_call: .
v_call: TRBV20-1
j_call: TRBJ1-1
cdr3_nt: TGCAGTGCTAGAGTCGGGGCAATGAACACTGAAGCTTTCTTT
cdr3_aa: CSARVGAMNTEAFF

clone_size: .
d_call: TRBD1
v_call: TRBV20-1
j_call: TRBJ1-6
cdr3_nt: TGCAGTGCTAGAGGTTCCGGGACAGTATTCTCACCCCTCCACTTT
cdr3_aa: CSARGSGTVFSPLHF

clone_size: .
d_call: TRBD1
v_call: TRBV20-1
j_call: TRBJ2-7
cdr3_nt: TGCAGTGCTAGCGAAGCCGGGACAGGGGCCTACGAGCAGTACTTC
cdr3_aa: CSASEAGTGAYEQYF

clone_size: few
d_call: TRBD2
v_call: TRBV2
j_call: TRBJ2-1
cdr3_nt: TGTGCCAGCAGTCTTTTTCCTAGCGGGGTCTCTAAGGAGCAGTTCTTC
cdr3_aa: CASSLFPSGVSKEQFF

clone_size: .
d_call: .
v_call: TRBV5-1
j_call: TRBJ2-7
cdr3_nt: TGCGCCAGCAGCTTGGAGGGCAGGGCATCCTACGAGCAGTACTTC
cdr3_aa: CASSLEGRASYEQYF